This TCR beta chain stems from a study of cytomegalovirus exposure and HLA in healthy donors. With respect to this clone: The antigen remains unidentified.

60 Vbeta and 13 Jbeta primers were used in PCR. Method: immunoSEQ multiplex PCR; TCRdb's copy keeps in-frame clones and lacks some. This repertoire shows approximately 100,000 clones, about 80% found once; its top ten account for less than 3.5%. General study points: In an earlier analysis, most TCR beta V segments were productive about 87% or about 30% of the time. Reports showed the classifier diagnosing cytomegalovirus status with high specificity and sensitivity. The sole available immune exposure information was CMV serostatus.

The receptor was derived from a man between 50 and 59 years old in good health and CMV-seropositive. The sequenced sample consisted of PBMCs.

In DNA form, the CDR3 reads TGTGCCAGCAGCAGCGCAACACCCTACGAGCAGTACTTC. Translation gives CASSSATPYEQYF. The chain employs TRBV11-2 and TRBJ2-7; D unclear. Germline V gene data show CDR1 as SGHAT and CDR2 as FQNNGV. CDR3 length: 13 residues. Between the trimmed V and J ends, which lost 5 bases and 2 bases, there was a span of 10 bases.